This record looks at one TCR beta chain sequence and its context. What it binds is unknown. MiXCR, run by TCRdb on the RT-PCR reads, gives a single entry per CDR3 protein. The table records 13,000 to 15,000 distinct CDR3 sequences, around 85% of them present only once. These data belong to a study of yellow fever vaccine responses in identical twins. Overall study findings and caveats: Twins showed a vaccine T cell response that reportedly seemed partly convergent, partly personalized.

This CDR3 spans 11 amino acids. CDR1 is LGHDT and CDR2 is YNNKEL in the germline V gene (reference sequence). With 2 bases removed from V and 5 bases from J, the gap between germline ends came to 2 bases. This specimen consisted of T cells from blood (PBMCs), unsorted or a sorted subset (not recorded which), obtained before or after yellow fever vaccination (not recorded which). The receptor's source is a woman in her late teens or twenties who received the yellow fever vaccine. This rearrangement joins TRBV3-1 to TRBJ2-3; D uncertain. The CDR3 here is CASSQRDTQYF. Here the CDR3 DNA reads TGTGCCAGCAGCCAAAGAGATACGCAGTATTTT.